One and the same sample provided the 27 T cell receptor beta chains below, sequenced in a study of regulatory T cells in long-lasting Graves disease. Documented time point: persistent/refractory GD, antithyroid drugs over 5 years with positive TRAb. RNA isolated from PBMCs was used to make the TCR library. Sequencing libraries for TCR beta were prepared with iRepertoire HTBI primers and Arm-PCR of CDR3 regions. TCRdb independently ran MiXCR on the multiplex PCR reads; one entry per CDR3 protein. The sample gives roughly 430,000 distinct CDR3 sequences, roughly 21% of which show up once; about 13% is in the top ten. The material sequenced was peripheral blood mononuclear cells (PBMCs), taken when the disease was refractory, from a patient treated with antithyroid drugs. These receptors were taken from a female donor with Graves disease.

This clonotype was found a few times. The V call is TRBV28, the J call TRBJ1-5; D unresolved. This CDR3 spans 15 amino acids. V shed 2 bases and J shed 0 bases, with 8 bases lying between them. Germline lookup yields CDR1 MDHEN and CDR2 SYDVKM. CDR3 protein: CASSLVPFSNQPQHF. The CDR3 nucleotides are TGTGCCAGCAGTTTAGTTCCGTTTAGCAATCAGCCCCAGCATTTT.

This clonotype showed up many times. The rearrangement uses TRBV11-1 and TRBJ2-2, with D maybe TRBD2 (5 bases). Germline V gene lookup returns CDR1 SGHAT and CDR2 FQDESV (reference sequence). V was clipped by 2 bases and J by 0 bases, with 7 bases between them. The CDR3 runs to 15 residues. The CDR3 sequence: CASSLRRANTGELFF. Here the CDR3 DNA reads TGTGCCAGCAGCTTACGGCGGGCGAACACCGGGGAGCTGTTTTTT.

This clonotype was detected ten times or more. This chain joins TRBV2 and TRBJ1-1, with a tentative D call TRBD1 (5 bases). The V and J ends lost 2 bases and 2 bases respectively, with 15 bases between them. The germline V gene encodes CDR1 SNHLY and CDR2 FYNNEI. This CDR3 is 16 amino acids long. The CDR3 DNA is TGTGCCAGCAGTGAAACGCCGGGTCAGGGAAACACTGAAGCTTTCTTT. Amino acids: CASSETPGQGNTEAFF.

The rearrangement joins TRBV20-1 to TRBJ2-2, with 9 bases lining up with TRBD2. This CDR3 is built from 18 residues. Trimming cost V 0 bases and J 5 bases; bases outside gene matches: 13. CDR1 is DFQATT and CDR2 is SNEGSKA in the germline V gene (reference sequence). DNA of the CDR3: TGCAGTGCTAGAGATTTTCGGACTAGCGCTACGGGGACCGGGGAGCTGTTTTTT. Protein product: CSARDFRTSATGTGELFF.

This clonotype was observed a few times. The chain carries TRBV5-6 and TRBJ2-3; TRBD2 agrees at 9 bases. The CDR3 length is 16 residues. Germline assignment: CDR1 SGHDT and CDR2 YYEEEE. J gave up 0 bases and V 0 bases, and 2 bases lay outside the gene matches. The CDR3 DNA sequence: TGTGCCAGCAGCTTGGGACTAGCGGAAAGCACAGATACGCAGTATTTT. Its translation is CASSLGLAESTDTQYF.

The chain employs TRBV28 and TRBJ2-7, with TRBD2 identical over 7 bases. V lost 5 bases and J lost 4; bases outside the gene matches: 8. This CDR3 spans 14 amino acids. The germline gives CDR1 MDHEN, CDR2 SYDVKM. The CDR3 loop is CASSPTSTSYEQYF. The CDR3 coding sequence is TGTGCCAGCAGTCCGACTAGCACCTCTTACGAGCAGTACTTC.

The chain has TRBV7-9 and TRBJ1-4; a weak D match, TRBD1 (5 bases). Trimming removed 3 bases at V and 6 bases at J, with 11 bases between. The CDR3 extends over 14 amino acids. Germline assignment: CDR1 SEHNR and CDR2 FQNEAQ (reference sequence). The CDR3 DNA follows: TGTGCCAGCAGCTTTACGGGGCGGGATGAAAAACTGTTTTTT. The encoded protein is CASSFTGRDEKLFF.

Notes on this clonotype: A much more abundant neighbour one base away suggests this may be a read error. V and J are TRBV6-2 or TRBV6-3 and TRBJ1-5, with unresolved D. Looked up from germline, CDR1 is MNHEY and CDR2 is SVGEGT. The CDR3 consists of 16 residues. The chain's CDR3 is CASSEEQGLYNQPRHF. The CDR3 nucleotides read TGTGCCAGCAGTGAAGAGCAAGGGTTATACAATCAGCCCCGGCATTTT.

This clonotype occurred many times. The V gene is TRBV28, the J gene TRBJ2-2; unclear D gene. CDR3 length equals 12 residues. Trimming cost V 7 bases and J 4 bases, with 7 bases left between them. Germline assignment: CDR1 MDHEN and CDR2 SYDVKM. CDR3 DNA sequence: TGTGCCAGCACTACAGTCACCGGGGAGCTGTTTTTT. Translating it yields CASTTVTGELFF.

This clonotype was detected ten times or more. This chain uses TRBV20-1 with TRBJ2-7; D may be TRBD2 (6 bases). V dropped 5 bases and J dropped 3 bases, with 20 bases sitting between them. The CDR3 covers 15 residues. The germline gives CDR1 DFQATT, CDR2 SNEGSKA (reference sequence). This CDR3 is CSAGQPQEGDYEQYF. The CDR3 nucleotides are TGCAGTGCTGGGCAACCTCAGGAGGGAGACTACGAGCAGTACTTC.

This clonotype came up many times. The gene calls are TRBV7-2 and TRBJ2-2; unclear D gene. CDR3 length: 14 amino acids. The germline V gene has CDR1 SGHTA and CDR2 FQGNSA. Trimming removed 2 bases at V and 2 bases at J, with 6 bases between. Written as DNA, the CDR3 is TGTGCCAGCAGCTTACAGCTTAACACCGGGGAGCTGTTTTTT. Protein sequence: CASSLQLNTGELFF.

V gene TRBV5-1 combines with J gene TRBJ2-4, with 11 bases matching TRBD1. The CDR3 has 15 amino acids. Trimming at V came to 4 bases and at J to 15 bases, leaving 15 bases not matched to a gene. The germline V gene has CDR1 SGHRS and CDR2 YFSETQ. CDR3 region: CASSETGTGGMLGYF. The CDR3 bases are TGCGCCAGCAGCGAAACCGGGACAGGGGGAATGTTAGGGTACTTC.

CDR3 amino acids: CSAREGLADTGELFF. The DNA for the CDR3 is TGCAGTGCTAGAGAGGGACTAGCGGACACCGGGGAGCTGTTTTTT. The rearrangement uses TRBV20-1 and TRBJ2-2, with 11 positions matching TRBD2. The CDR3 is 15 residues long. The V segment lost 0 bases and the J segment 3 bases; nucleotides outside the gene matches: 0. The germline V gene encodes CDR1 DFQATT and CDR2 SNEGSKA (reference sequence).

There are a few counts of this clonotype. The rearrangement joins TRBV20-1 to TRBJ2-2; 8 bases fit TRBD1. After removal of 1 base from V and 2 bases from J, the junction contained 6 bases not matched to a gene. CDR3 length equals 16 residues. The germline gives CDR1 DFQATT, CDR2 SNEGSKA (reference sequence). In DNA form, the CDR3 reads TGCAGTGCTAGAGCCCCGGACAGGGCCAACACCGGGGAGCTGTTTTTT. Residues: CSARAPDRANTGELFF.

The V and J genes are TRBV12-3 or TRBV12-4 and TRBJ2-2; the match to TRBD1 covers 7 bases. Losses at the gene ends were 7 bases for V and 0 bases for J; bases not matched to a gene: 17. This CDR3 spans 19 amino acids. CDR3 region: CASTGFRAEGQSNTGELFF. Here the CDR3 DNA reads TGTGCCAGCACCGGTTTTCGAGCTGAGGGACAGTCGAACACCGGGGAGCTGTTTTTT.

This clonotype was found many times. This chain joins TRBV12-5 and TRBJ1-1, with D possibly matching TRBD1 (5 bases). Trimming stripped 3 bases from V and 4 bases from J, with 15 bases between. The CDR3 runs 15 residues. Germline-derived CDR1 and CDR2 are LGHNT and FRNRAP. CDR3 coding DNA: TGTGCTAGTGGTTTTTATTCAGGGCGTGGCACTGAAGCTTTCTTT. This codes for CASGFYSGRGTEAFF.

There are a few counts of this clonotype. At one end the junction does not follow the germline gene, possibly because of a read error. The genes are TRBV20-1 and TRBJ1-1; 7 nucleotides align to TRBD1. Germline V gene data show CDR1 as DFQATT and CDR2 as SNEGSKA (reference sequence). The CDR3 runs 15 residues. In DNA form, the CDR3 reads TGCAGTGCCAGAGAAACTGACAGGGCGGGCACTGAAGCTTTCTTT. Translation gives CSARETDRAGTEAFF.

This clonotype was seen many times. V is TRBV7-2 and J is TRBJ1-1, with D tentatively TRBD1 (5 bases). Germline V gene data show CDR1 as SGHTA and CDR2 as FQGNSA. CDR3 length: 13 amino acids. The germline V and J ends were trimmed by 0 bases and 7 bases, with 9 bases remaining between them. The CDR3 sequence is CASSLAQGVEAFF. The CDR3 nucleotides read TGTGCCAGCAGCTTAGCCCAGGGTGTTGAAGCTTTCTTT.

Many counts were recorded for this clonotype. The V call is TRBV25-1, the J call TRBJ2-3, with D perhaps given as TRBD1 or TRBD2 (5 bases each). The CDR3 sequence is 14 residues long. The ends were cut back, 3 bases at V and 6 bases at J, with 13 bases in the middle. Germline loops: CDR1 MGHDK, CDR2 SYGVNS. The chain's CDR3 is CASSEVGTSDTQYF. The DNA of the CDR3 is TGTGCCAGCAGTGAGGTCGGGACCTCGGATACGCAGTATTTT.

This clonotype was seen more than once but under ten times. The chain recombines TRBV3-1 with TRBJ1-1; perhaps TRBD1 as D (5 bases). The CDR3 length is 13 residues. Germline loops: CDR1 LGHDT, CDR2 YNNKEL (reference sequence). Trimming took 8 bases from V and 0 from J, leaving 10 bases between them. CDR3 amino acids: CASGTILNTEAFF. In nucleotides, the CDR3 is TGTGCCAGCGGGACGATTCTGAACACTGAAGCTTTCTTT.

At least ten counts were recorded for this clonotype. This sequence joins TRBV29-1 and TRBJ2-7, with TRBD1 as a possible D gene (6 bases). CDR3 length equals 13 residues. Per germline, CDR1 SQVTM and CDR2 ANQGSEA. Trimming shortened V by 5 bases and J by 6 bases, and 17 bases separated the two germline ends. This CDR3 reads CSVYREPPSEQYF. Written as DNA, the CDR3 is TGCAGCGTTTACAGGGAGCCCCCGAGCGAGCAGTACTTC.

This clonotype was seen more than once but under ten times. The DNA for the CDR3 is TGCGCCAGTGGCGGGGGACGGGGGGCTTTCTTT. It encodes CASGGGRGAFF. The chain joins TRBV10-2 to TRBJ1-1, with TRBD1 as a possible D gene (5 bases). V was cut by 9 bases and J by 11 bases, with 16 bases left in between. The CDR3 extends over 11 amino acids. The V gene's germline CDR1 is WSHSY and CDR2 SAAADI.

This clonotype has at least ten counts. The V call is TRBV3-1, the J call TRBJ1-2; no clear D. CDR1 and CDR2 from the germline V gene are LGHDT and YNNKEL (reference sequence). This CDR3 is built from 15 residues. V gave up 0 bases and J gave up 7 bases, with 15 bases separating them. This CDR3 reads CASSQDPGGRSGYTF. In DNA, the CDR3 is TGTGCCAGCAGCCAAGACCCCGGAGGCAGATCTGGCTACACCTTC.

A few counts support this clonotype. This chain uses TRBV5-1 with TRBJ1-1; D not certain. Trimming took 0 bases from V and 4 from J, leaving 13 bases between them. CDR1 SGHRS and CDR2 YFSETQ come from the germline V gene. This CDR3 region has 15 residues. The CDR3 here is CASSLDWGQGTEAFF. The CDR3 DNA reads TGCGCCAGCAGCTTGGATTGGGGTCAAGGCACTGAAGCTTTCTTT. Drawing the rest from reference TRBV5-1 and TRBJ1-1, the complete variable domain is KAGVTQTPRYLIKTRGQQVTLSCSPISGHRSVSWYQQTPGQGLQFLFEYFSETQRNKGNFPGRFSGRQFSNSRSEMNVSTLELGDSALYLCASSLDWGQGTEAFFGQGTRLTVV.

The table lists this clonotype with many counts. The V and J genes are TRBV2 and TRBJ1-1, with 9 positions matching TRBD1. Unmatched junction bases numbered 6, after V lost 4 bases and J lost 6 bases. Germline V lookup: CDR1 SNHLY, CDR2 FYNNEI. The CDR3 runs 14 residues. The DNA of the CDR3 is TGTGCCAGCAGTGCCGGGAGGACAGGGGCTGAAGCTTTCTTT. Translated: CASSAGRTGAEAFF.

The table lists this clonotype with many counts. The CDR3: CASSLGAGGPFDEQYF. CDR3 bases: TGTGCCAGCAGCTTAGGAGCGGGAGGGCCATTCGACGAGCAGTACTTC. The J gene is TRBJ2-7, the V gene TRBV7-8, with 10 bases identical to TRBD2. Per the germline V gene, CDR1 is SGHVS and CDR2 is FQNEAQ. V was clipped by 1 base and J by 5 bases; unmatched bases: 8. This CDR3 has 16 amino acids.

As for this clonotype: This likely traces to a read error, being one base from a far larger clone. The CDR3 DNA follows: TGTGCCAGCAGGACTCAACGACAGGGCACTGTCGGAGGCTACATCTTC. Its translation: CASRTQRQGTVGGYIF. The V gene is TRBV6-2 or TRBV6-3, the J gene TRBJ1-2, with 7 bases matching TRBD1. The CDR3 loop spans 16 amino acids. The germline gives CDR1 MNHEY, CDR2 SVGEGT.